The text below deals with one T cell receptor (beta chain). Antigen: not known. TCRdb re-called the RT-PCR reads with MiXCR, one entry per CDR3 protein. Here the sample spans under 850,000 distinct CDR3 sequences, around a sixth being singletons. This sample is drawn from a study of response to subunit inactivated influenza vaccine. Study-wide results and caveats: Few new T cells, the authors suggested, are recruited by each seasonal influenza vaccination.

The CDR3 is 14 amino acids. The V end was cut by 4 bases, the J end by 0 bases, with 8 bases between. Germline CDR1 is LNHNV and CDR2 is YYDKDF (reference sequence). This TCR was sampled from a man aged 50-59 years who received an inactivated influenza vaccine. The rearrangement joins TRBV15 to TRBJ2-3; no firm D call. Material: PBMCs from blood, obtained 4 to 6 days after vaccination. The CDR3 is CATSTVASTDTQYF. DNA of the CDR3: TGTGCCACCAGCACTGTTGCTAGCACAGATACGCAGTATTTT.